Each of the 30 T cell receptor beta chains below was sequenced from the same sample in a study of T-cell reconstitution after alpha-beta-depleted transplantation in children. The TCRbeta library was prepared with unique molecular identifiers. TCRdb re-derived calls from the PCR reads in MiXCR, one entry per CDR3 protein. The sample yields 350,000 to 500,000 distinct CDR3 sequences, 43% seen once. Sequencing used PBMCs, obtained before TCRalphabeta/CD19-depleted stem cell transplant. All receptors derive from a girl aged 2 to 9 with aplastic anemia, due to receive a stem cell transplant.

The chain uses TRBV30 and TRBJ2-7, with 12 bases matching TRBD2. Germline V CDR1 and CDR2: GTSNPN, SVGIG (reference sequence). V was clipped by 5 bases and J by 2 bases; unmatched bases: 10. This CDR3 has 16 residues. CDR3 sequence (DNA): TGTGCCTGGCGGAGGCTAGCGGGAGGGGGCGCCTACGAGCAGTACTTC. It yields the protein CAWRRLAGGGAYEQYF.

The chain has TRBV7-9 and TRBJ2-1, with a possible D match to TRBD1 (6 bases). V lost 5 bases to trimming and J lost 4 bases, with 12 bases between them. Germline V gene lookup returns CDR1 SEHNR and CDR2 FQNEAQ (reference sequence). The CDR3 is 14 residues long. The CDR3 region has the DNA TGTGCCAGCAGCAACCCCAGGGGTTACAATGAGCAGTTCTTC. Translation gives CASSNPRGYNEQFF.

The chain employs TRBV4-1 and TRBJ2-3; D unresolved. Per germline, CDR1 MGHRA and CDR2 YSYEKL. V was shortened by 0 bases and J by 6 bases, with 13 bases between the two germline ends. The CDR3 sequence is 15 residues long. This CDR3 is CASSQDLAVLDTQYF. CDR3 sequence (DNA): TGCGCCAGCAGCCAAGATCTCGCGGTGCTGGATACGCAGTATTTT.

This clonotype showed up many times. The V call is TRBV20-1, the J call TRBJ1-5; 7 nucleotides align to TRBD1. Germline CDR1 DFQATT, CDR2 SNEGSKA (reference sequence). The V gene end was trimmed by 5 bases and the J gene end by 5 bases; junction bases not matched to a gene: 6. This CDR3 has 13 residues. Here the CDR3 reads CSADGQVDQPQHF. For the CDR3, the DNA is TGCAGTGCTGACGGACAGGTAGATCAGCCCCAGCATTTT.

At least ten counts were recorded for this clonotype. The chain employs TRBV30 and TRBJ2-1; unclear D gene. The V and J ends lost 1 base and 3 bases respectively, with 4 bases between them. CDR3 length equals 12 residues. CDR1 and CDR2 (germline): GTSNPN, SVGIG (reference sequence). In nucleotides, the CDR3 is TGTGCCTGGAGTGGGGACTACAATGAGCAGTTCTTC. This codes for CAWSGDYNEQFF.

This sequence joins TRBV12-3 or TRBV12-4 and TRBJ1-4, with D hard to call. V was pared by 4 bases and J by 6 bases, with 18 bases between. The CDR3 extends over 16 amino acids. As DNA, the CDR3 is TGTGCCAGCAGTTCCCCGGTGGAGTCAAGCCATGAAAAACTGTTTTTT. The encoded protein is CASSSPVESSHEKLFF.

The CDR3 DNA follows: TGTGCCAGCTCACCGGGGGAGGGAGGCTACAATGAGCAGTTCTTC. Encoded protein: CASSPGEGGYNEQFF. V and J are TRBV18 and TRBJ2-1, with 7 bases identical to TRBD2. Trimming at V came to 3 bases and at J to 3 bases, leaving 5 bases not matched to a gene. Germline CDR1 reads KGHSH; CDR2 reads LQKENI. CDR3 length: 15 amino acids. Looking up the rest from reference TRBV18 and TRBJ2-1 gives the full variable domain: NAGVMQNPRHLVRRRGQEARLRCSPMKGHSHVYWYRQLPEEGLKFMVYLQKENIIDESGMPKERFSAEFPKEGPSILRIQQVVRGDSAAYFCASSPGEGGYNEQFFGPGTRLTVL.

This clonotype occurred a few times. The chain carries TRBV28 and TRBJ2-7; no clear D. Trimming removed 5 bases at V and 3 bases at J, with 11 bases between. Germline V gene data show CDR1 as MDHEN and CDR2 as SYDVKM. CDR3 length: 13 amino acids. The chain's CDR3 is CASSRAPDYEQYF. DNA for the CDR3: TGTGCCAGCAGTCGCGCACCCGACTACGAGCAGTACTTC.

This chain connects TRBV18 to TRBJ2-3, with D unclear. This CDR3 comprises 15 residues. Between the trimmed V and J ends, which lost 3 bases and 0 bases, there was a span of 10 bases. Germline CDR1 reads KGHSH; CDR2 reads LQKENI. CDR3 sequence: CASSPQTHSTDTQYF. CDR3 nucleotides: TGTGCCAGCTCACCTCAAACCCATAGCACAGATACGCAGTATTTT. The entire variable domain, with the rest obtained from reference TRBV18 and TRBJ2-3, is as follows: NAGVMQNPRHLVRRRGQEARLRCSPMKGHSHVYWYRQLPEEGLKFMVYLQKENIIDESGMPKERFSAEFPKEGPSILRIQQVVRGDSAAYFCASSPQTHSTDTQYFGPGTRLTVL.

This clonotype was seen only a few times. The V call is TRBV20-1, the J call TRBJ1-4; TRBD1 matches at 8 bases. Germline loops: CDR1 DFQATT, CDR2 SNEGSKA (reference sequence). J was trimmed by 4 bases and V by 3 bases; bases with no gene match: 1. This CDR3 region has 13 residues. CDR3 nucleotides: TGCAGTGCTAGCAGGGGGCTTAATGAAAAACTGTTTTTT. Translation: CSASRGLNEKLFF.

This clonotype has more than one count but fewer than ten. V and J are TRBV7-2 and TRBJ2-7; D remains ambiguous. The V and J ends lost 5 bases and 4 bases respectively, with 12 bases between them. This CDR3 contains 13 residues. The V gene's germline CDR1 is SGHTA and CDR2 FQGNSA. The CDR3 protein is CASSPNVGYEQYF. CDR3 nucleotide sequence: TGTGCCAGCAGCCCGAACGTTGGGTACGAGCAGTACTTC. The whole variable domain, filled in from reference TRBV7-2 and TRBJ2-7, reads GAGVSQSPSNKVTEKGKDVELRCDPISGHTALYWYRQSLGQGLEFLIYFQGNSAPDKSGLPSDRFSAERTGGSVSTLTIQRTQQEDSAVYLCASSPNVGYEQYFGPGTRLTVT.

The sample holds one count of this clonotype. The chain employs TRBV7-9 and TRBJ2-1; maybe TRBD1 (5 bases). Germline V gene data show CDR1 as SEHNR and CDR2 as FQNEAQ (reference sequence). This CDR3 is 14 amino acids long. The V and J ends lost 5 bases and 0 bases respectively, with 8 bases between them. For the CDR3, the DNA is TGTGCCAGCAGCGGGGCCGCCTCCTACAATGAGCAGTTCTTC. As protein: CASSGAASYNEQFF.

In this sample, this clonotype turned up many times. V is TRBV5-5 and J is TRBJ2-7, with 7 positions matching TRBD1. Germline values: CDR1 SGHKS, CDR2 YYEKEE (reference sequence). V lost 4 bases and J lost 1; bases outside the gene matches: 5. This CDR3 has 14 residues. CDR3 DNA: TGTGCCAGCAGCCTTACAGGGGTATCCTACGAGCAGTACTTC. It is translated as CASSLTGVSYEQYF.

The chain recombines TRBV20-1 with TRBJ2-7, with 9 bases identical to TRBD1. Germline V lookup: CDR1 DFQATT, CDR2 SNEGSKA (reference sequence). The CDR3 covers 14 residues. With 5 bases clipped from V and 4 bases from J, the junction kept 9 bases outside the gene matches. Here the CDR3 reads CSAYPQGAGYEQYF. CDR3 nucleotide sequence: TGCAGTGCTTATCCACAGGGGGCAGGGTACGAGCAGTACTTC.

This clonotype occurred many times. The chain uses TRBV29-1 and TRBJ2-7; D not resolved. Trimming removed 0 bases from V and 3 bases from J, with 3 bases in between. Germline V gene lookup returns CDR1 SQVTM and CDR2 ANQGSEA. The CDR3 has 11 amino acids. The CDR3 nucleotides are TGCAGCGTTGAAGAAGTCTACGAGCAGTACTTC. This codes for CSVEEVYEQYF.

This chain connects TRBV15 to TRBJ2-5; 9 positions agree with TRBD2. The CDR3 extends over 15 amino acids. The J segment lost 3 bases and the V segment lost 2 bases, leaving 4 bases of the junction unmatched. CDR1 is LNHNV and CDR2 is YYDKDF in the germline V gene (reference sequence). The CDR3 loop reads CATSRPGLAEETQYF. In DNA, the CDR3 is TGTGCCACCAGCAGACCGGGACTAGCCGAAGAGACCCAGTACTTC.

V is TRBV6-1 and J is TRBJ2-2, with D possibly being TRBD1 (5 bases). Trimming removed 1 base at V and 1 base at J, with 13 bases between. The CDR3 totals 17 residues. The V gene's germline CDR1 is MNHNS and CDR2 SASEGT. CDR3 region: CASSEDVQVMNTGELFF. DNA of the CDR3: TGTGCCAGCAGTGAAGACGTACAGGTTATGAACACCGGGGAGCTGTTTTTT.

Only a few counts were recorded for this clonotype. V gene TRBV19 combines with J gene TRBJ2-1; 10 nucleotides agree with TRBD2. The J segment lost 9 bases and the V segment lost 5 bases, leaving 10 bases of the junction unmatched. The V gene's germline CDR1 is LNHDA and CDR2 SQIVND (reference sequence). This CDR3 contains 15 residues. The CDR3 DNA reads TGTGCCAGTAGTGCACCTAGCGGGAGAAAAGGTGAGCAGTTCTTC. This sequence encodes CASSAPSGRKGEQFF.

This chain's CDR3 is CASSLIRTDTQYF. The CDR3 DNA sequence: TGTGCCAGCAGCTTAATACGCACAGATACGCAGTATTTT. The chain employs TRBV7-9 and TRBJ2-3; D is undetermined. The CDR3 runs to 13 residues. V gave up 2 bases and J gave up 1 base, with 4 bases separating them. Germline V lookup: CDR1 SEHNR, CDR2 FQNEAQ (reference sequence).

This chain uses TRBV20-1 with TRBJ2-2, with a tentative D call TRBD1 (5 bases). The CDR3 is 17 amino acids. Looked up from germline, CDR1 is DFQATT and CDR2 is SNEGSKA (reference sequence). V shed 2 bases and J shed 4 bases, with 20 bases lying between them. CDR3 in amino acids: CSARRGRWPDSTGELFF. The CDR3 nucleotides read TGCAGTGCTAGAAGGGGCCGGTGGCCTGACTCCACCGGGGAGCTGTTTTTT.

The J gene is TRBJ2-5, the V gene TRBV24-1; D possibly corresponds to TRBD1 (5 bases). Germline lookup yields CDR1 KGHDR and CDR2 SFDVKD. V was trimmed by 4 bases and J by 5 bases, leaving 19 bases between them. The CDR3 covers 16 residues. The CDR3: CATSDPLRQPGETQYF. The CDR3 DNA reads TGTGCCACCAGTGACCCCCTCCGACAGCCCGGTGAGACCCAGTACTTC.

J is TRBJ2-3 and V is TRBV20-1; D possibly matches TRBD1 or TRBD2 (6 bases each). The CDR3 contains 17 residues. The V end lost 1 base, the J end lost 10 bases, and 27 bases lay between the germline ends. CDR1 is DFQATT and CDR2 is SNEGSKA in the germline V gene (reference sequence). CDR3 sequence reads: CSARVSLGGGQRRAQYF. CDR3 sequence (DNA): TGCAGTGCTAGAGTGAGTCTCGGTGGGGGGCAAAGGCGAGCGCAGTATTTT.

The genes are TRBV7-2 and TRBJ2-7; 9 positions agree with TRBD1. CDR3 length equals 15 residues. The germline gives CDR1 SGHTA, CDR2 FQGNSA. J was trimmed by 1 base and V by 7 bases; bases with no gene match: 8. The DNA of the CDR3 is TGTGCCAGCACCTTGAGAGGGACAGGGTCCTACGAGCAGTACTTC. It specifies CASTLRGTGSYEQYF.

The gene calls are TRBV20-1 and TRBJ1-2; tentatively, D is TRBD1 (5 bases). Germline lookup yields CDR1 DFQATT and CDR2 SNEGSKA (reference sequence). The CDR3 runs 14 residues. V was clipped by 4 bases and J by 2 bases, with 14 bases between them. The CDR3 DNA reads TGCAGTGCTACCTCCGGGGGTTGGAACTATGGCTACACCTTC. It encodes CSATSGGWNYGYTF.

V gene TRBV19 combines with J gene TRBJ2-3; no reliable D call. In germline, CDR1 is LNHDA, CDR2 SQIVND (reference sequence). Trimming cost V 5 bases and J 0 bases, with 12 bases left between them. This CDR3 is 15 amino acids long. CDR3 residues: CASSFWQTSTDTQYF. The CDR3 coding sequence is TGTGCCAGTAGTTTTTGGCAAACTAGCACAGATACGCAGTATTTT.

This clonotype was seen more than once but under ten times. The chain combines TRBV11-2 with TRBJ1-1; 7 bases are shared with TRBD1. The germline V gene encodes CDR1 SGHAT and CDR2 FQNNGV. Trimming removed 5 bases from V and 4 bases from J; junction bases left unmatched: 7. This CDR3 has 14 amino acids. The CDR3: CASSPFTGATEAFF. DNA of the CDR3: TGTGCCAGCAGCCCATTCACAGGGGCCACTGAAGCTTTCTTT.

This clonotype was found once. This sequence joins TRBV7-6 and TRBJ2-5, with 10 positions matching TRBD1. CDR1 is SGHVS and CDR2 is FNYEAQ in the germline V gene. There are 15 residues in the CDR3. V gave up 10 bases and J gave up 8 bases; unmatched junction bases: 16. The CDR3 loop reads CATIRDRGLGDTQYF. Written as DNA, the CDR3 is TGTGCCACGATCCGGGACAGGGGATTGGGAGACACCCAGTACTTC.

This clonotype was seen only a few times. This sequence joins TRBV20-1 and TRBJ2-7; D tentatively fits TRBD1 or TRBD2 (5 bases each). Trimming pared 6 bases from V and 6 bases from J, leaving 9 bases between. Germline lookup yields CDR1 DFQATT and CDR2 SNEGSKA (reference sequence). The CDR3 extends over 10 amino acids. The CDR3 here is CSATRGEQYF. DNA of the CDR3: TGCAGTGCCACTAGGGGCGAGCAGTACTTC.

This clonotype came up many times. CDR3: CASSFSRGTNTGELFF. CDR3 sequence (DNA): TGTGCCAGCAGCTTTAGCCGGGGGACGAACACCGGGGAGCTGTTTTTT. The rearrangement joins TRBV7-9 to TRBJ2-2; perhaps TRBD2 as D (6 bases). CDR3 length: 16 amino acids. Germline CDR1 is SEHNR and CDR2 is FQNEAQ (reference sequence). Trimming cost V 3 bases and J 0 bases, with 11 bases left between them.

This clonotype appeared a few times. This chain uses TRBV20-1 with TRBJ2-3, with D perhaps TRBD2 (5 bases). CDR3 length: 12 residues. Germline V gene lookup returns CDR1 DFQATT and CDR2 SNEGSKA (reference sequence). Between the trimmed V and J ends, which lost 2 bases and 3 bases, there was a span of 6 bases. The CDR3 protein is CSARRETDTQYF. CDR3 nucleotide sequence: TGCAGTGCTAGACGGGAAACAGATACGCAGTATTTT.